This T cell receptor (beta chain) was sequenced for a study of blood T cell repertoires in COVID-19. Overall study context: The United States, Italy and Spain provided the acute and convalescent COVID-19 samples. The analysed material was cDNA or gDNA that came from T cells, B-cell-depleted T cells, or PBMCs.

Germline CDR1 and CDR2: MNHNY and SVGAGI (reference sequence). Losses at the gene ends were 5 bases for V and 2 bases for J; bases not matched to a gene: 4. This CDR3 has 16 amino acids. Methods used by the authors: For nucleated cells, counts were estimated from reference gene primer amplification. Sequencing used immunoSEQ multiplex PCR; TCRdb keeps in-frame clones, though not all of them. V, J and clone size are taken as reported in that table, and D and trimming were inferred from the DNA itself. Here the sample spans roughly 200,000 clones, over 75% being singletons. This rearrangement joins TRBV6-6 to TRBJ2-2; 11 nucleotides match TRBD2. This TCR came from a woman over 75 with active or convalescent COVID-19. Specimen: peripheral blood. The CDR3 coding sequence is TGTGCCAGCAGTACGACTAGCGGGGCAAACACCGGGGAGCTGTTTTTT. Its translation: CASSTTSGANTGELFF.